This T cell receptor beta chain comes out of a study of type 1 regulatory T cells (dated by TCRdb to the early 2020s). In the study overall: An in vitro protocol by which a Tr1-enriched, alloantigen-specific CD4 T cell product named T-allo10 was generated was characterized in the study. Patients with hematological malignancies who were receiving allogeneic hematopoietic stem cell transplantation were the group in which T-allo10 was being clinically evaluated.

Instrument on record: Illumina MiSeq. TCRdb's own reprocessing of the public reads used fastp at Q25 and MiXCR and kept productive beta chains. Duplicate CDR3 protein sequences are folded into a single record with the most common DNA and genes. This sample lists 80,000 to 100,000 distinct CDR3 sequences; 25% to 40% were detected once. About 2% of the sample belongs to the ten largest clones. V is pared back by 5 bases and J by 8 bases, with 13 bases lying between the germline termini. CDR1 is given as SGHTA and CDR2 as FQGNSA, both from the germline V gene. Its CDR3 holds 13 amino acids, cysteine through phenylalanine. The sequence is cut down to CDR3 DNA, 39 bases in frame from base 1. Comments on this clonotype: The specificity of this receptor is unknown. The sample holds no much larger clone one base away, and base qualities are not on file.

The sample consisted of CD4+ T cells, either the whole sample or a sorted fraction (not recorded which). This chain is built from TRBV7-2 and TRBJ2-1; the D segment could be TRBD2, given 6 matching bases. The sequence derives from a human donor in good health. The sequence in DNA is TGTGCCAGCAGCCGCAATAGACTAGATGAGCAGTTCTTC. This translates into CASSRNRLDEQFF.